The 7 T cell receptor beta chains presented below share a single source sample, sequenced in a study of T-cell reconstitution after alpha-beta-depleted transplantation in children. The library targeted TCRbeta and was prepared with unique molecular identifiers. Via MiXCR, TCRdb re-called the PCR reads, giving one row per CDR3 protein. The data hold over 400,000 distinct CDR3 sequences, with 9.5% to 15% observed a single time. The sample in question was PBMCs from the stem cell graft donor, obtained from the stem cell graft. The receptors originated from a human donor who donated a stem cell graft to a child with combined immunodeficiency.

This clonotype was seen a few times. The chain links TRBV5-1 to TRBJ2-2; TRBD1 might be the D (5 bases). CDR1 is SGHRS, CDR2 YFSETQ, per germline. The V gene lost 0 bases and the J gene lost 3 bases, with 9 bases spanning the gap. CDR3 size: 15 residues. The chain's CDR3 is CASSLDDRYTGELFF. The CDR3 nucleotides are TGCGCCAGCAGCTTGGATGACAGATACACCGGGGAGCTGTTTTTT.

This clonotype has a handful of counts. This rearrangement joins TRBV7-8 to TRBJ2-2; D unclear. This CDR3 is built from 14 residues. Deletions cut 1 base from V and 4 bases from J, with 7 bases between. CDR1 and CDR2 (germline): SGHVS, FQNEAQ. The CDR3 coding sequence is TGTGCCAGCAGCTTAGGACGGGTCACCGGGGAGCTGTTTTTT. Protein: CASSLGRVTGELFF.

This clonotype was counted many times. The V call is TRBV5-1, the J call TRBJ2-5, with TRBD2 identical over 12 bases. In germline, CDR1 is SGHRS, CDR2 YFSETQ. This CDR3 spans 13 amino acids. The V segment lost 5 bases and the J segment 4 bases; nucleotides outside the gene matches: 0. CDR3 nucleotide sequence: TGCGCCAGCAGGACTAGCGGGAGAGAGACCCAGTACTTC. Translating gives CASRTSGRETQYF.

This clonotype was counted at least ten times. The chain links TRBV12-3 or TRBV12-4 to TRBJ2-7; maybe TRBD1 (5 bases). V lost 5 bases, J lost 1 base, and 12 bases lay in between. This CDR3 spans 14 amino acids. The CDR3 here is CASSARAGSYEQYF. The CDR3 coding sequence is TGTGCCAGCAGTGCTCGTGCAGGGTCCTACGAGCAGTACTTC.

This clonotype was found a few times. This chain joins TRBV21-1 and TRBJ1-2. TRBV21-1 is listed as a pseudogene. This CDR3 has 17 amino acids. In DNA form, the CDR3 reads TGTGCCAGCAGCTGCTGTATCCGTGGTAGATCAAACTATGGCTACACCTTC. It codes for CASSCCIRGRSNYGYTF.

The genes are TRBV6-2 or TRBV6-3 and TRBJ2-1, with TRBD2 matching 11 bases. The CDR3 extends over 14 amino acids. The trim removed 10 bases at V and 7 bases at J, leaving 9 bases unmatched. Germline V gene lookup returns CDR1 MNHEY and CDR2 SVGEGT. The CDR3 loop reads CAIRLAGSGNEQFF. The CDR3 nucleotides are TGTGCCATTAGACTAGCGGGGTCGGGGAATGAGCAGTTCTTC.

The V gene is TRBV9, the J gene TRBJ2-7, with D perhaps TRBD1 (5 bases). Germline CDR1 and CDR2: SGDLS and YYNGEE. The CDR3 runs to 14 residues. Trimming removed 3 bases from V and 2 bases from J, with 12 bases in between. CDR3 DNA: TGTGCCAGCAGCGCCTCTCAGGGTCCCTACGAGCAGTACTTC. It codes for CASSASQGPYEQYF.